Presented here are 3 T cell receptor beta chains from one specimen sequenced in a study of blood T cells in healthy people across ages. For the second PCR, which ran for about 7 to 11 cycles, a sample-barcoded 5' primer and a J-beta primer mix were used. TCRdb fed the 5' RACE reads into MiXCR, producing one record per CDR3 protein. The table lists roughly 1,300,000 distinct CDR3 sequences, approximately 63% of them singletons. Material for sequencing was blood. The receptors shown here come from a man aged 18 to 29 in good health.

This clonotype showed up just a few times. The chain links TRBV9 to TRBJ2-7; the D gene is possibly TRBD2 (6 bases). Trimming pared 0 bases from V and 6 bases from J, leaving 13 bases between. CDR3 length: 14 amino acids. From germline, CDR1 is SGDLS and CDR2 YYNGEE. CDR3: CASSVESRGTEQYF. The CDR3 DNA sequence: TGTGCCAGCAGCGTAGAGAGTCGGGGGACCGAGCAGTACTTC.

This clonotype was recorded only once. A read error may account for a junction end that differs from germline. The chain links TRBV20-1 to TRBJ2-4, with 8 bases that match TRBD2. Germline-derived CDR1 and CDR2 are DFQATT and SNEGSKA (reference sequence). This CDR3 is 14 amino acids long. The DNA for the CDR3 is TGTAGTGCTAGAGCGCGGGAGGCGGGGGACATTCAGTACTTC. Its protein is CSARAREAGDIQYF.

The chain recombines TRBV12-3 or TRBV12-4 with TRBJ1-2; D not resolved. The CDR3 length is 13 residues. Trimming cost V 6 bases and J 8 bases, with 16 bases left between them. The CDR3 spells CASRPLPAEGYTF. CDR3 nucleotide sequence: TGTGCCAGCAGACCGCTGCCGGCGGAGGGCTACACCTTC.